What follows are 7 T cell receptor beta chains derived from one specimen sequenced in a study of regulatory T cells in long-lasting Graves disease. Libraries of TCR beta came from iRepertoire HTBI primers plus Arm-PCR of CDR3 regions. TCRdb passed the multiplex PCR reads through MiXCR, listing each CDR3 protein once. The table lists 500,000 to 700,000 distinct CDR3 sequences, about 30% of them singletons. Time point defined: persistent/refractory GD, antithyroid drugs over 5 years with positive TRAb. PBMC RNA served as the TCR library source. The specimen comprised peripheral blood mononuclear cells (PBMCs), sampled when the disease was refractory, from a patient treated with antithyroid drugs. The source is a female donor with Graves disease.

This clonotype came up many times. The genes are TRBV12-3 or TRBV12-4 and TRBJ2-5; D is unresolved. The CDR3 is 15 amino acids. Trimming removed 5 bases from V and 0 bases from J, with 13 bases in between. CDR3 loop: CASSPSMGYQETQYF. CDR3 sequence (DNA): TGTGCCAGCAGTCCATCTATGGGGTACCAAGAGACCCAGTACTTC.

This clonotype occurred a few times. V is TRBV15 and J is TRBJ2-7; D may be TRBD1 (6 bases). This CDR3 has 14 residues. Germline lookup yields CDR1 LNHNV and CDR2 YYDKDF (reference sequence). V was pared by 0 bases and J by 4 bases, with 10 bases between. The CDR3 nucleotides read TGTGCCACCAGCAGAGATGCAAGGGGGTACGAGCAGTACTTC. It codes for CATSRDARGYEQYF.

The gene calls are TRBV29-1 and TRBJ2-5; 8 bases agree with TRBD1. Germline CDR1 is SQVTM and CDR2 is ANQGSEA. V dropped 5 bases and J dropped 5; count of bases not matched to a gene: 4. This CDR3 is 12 amino acids long. In DNA form, the CDR3 reads TGCAGCGTTAGGACAGGGTCGGAGACCCAGTACTTC. Protein sequence: CSVRTGSETQYF. The full variable domain, with the rest looked up from reference TRBV29-1 and TRBJ2-5, is SAVISQKPSRDICQRGTSLTIQCQVDSQVTMMFWYRQQPGQSLTLIATANQGSEATYESGFVIDKFPISRPNLTFSTLTVSNMSPEDSSIYLCSVRTGSETQYFGPGTRLLVL.

This clonotype was counted at least ten times. The gene calls are TRBV20-1 and TRBJ1-2; D not certain. The CDR3 is 13 amino acids. Germline assignment: CDR1 DFQATT and CDR2 SNEGSKA (reference sequence). V was cut by 6 bases and J by 3 bases, with 14 bases left in between. The CDR3 DNA reads as TGCAGTGCAGGCGAGGGTAGGGACTATGGCTACACCTTC. Protein: CSAGEGRDYGYTF.

Only one count was recorded for this clonotype. This rearrangement joins TRBV27 to TRBJ2-7; TRBD1 is a possible D gene (7 bases). Germline-derived CDR1 and CDR2 are MNHEY and SMNVEV (reference sequence). The CDR3 spans 15 residues. The V end was cut by 2 bases, the J end by 2 bases, with 13 bases between. CDR3 sequence (DNA): TGTGCCAGCAGTTTAGGAGGGACAGCGGCCTACGAGCAGTACTTC. As protein: CASSLGGTAAYEQYF.

A remark on this clonotype: This CDR3 is missing its conserved last phenylalanine or tryptophan, likely due to a read error. The genes are TRBV28 and TRBJ1-1; 7 bases align to TRBD1. Trimming at V came to 1 base and at J to 9 bases, leaving 14 bases not matched to a gene. The CDR3 has 16 residues. Germline CDR1 reads MDHEN; CDR2 reads SYDVKM. The DNA of the CDR3 is TGTGCCAGCAGTTTATCGCCCAGGGGGAGGGGGCGCAAAGCTTTCCTT. Translated: CASSLSPRGRGRKAFL.

The V gene is TRBV6-2 or TRBV6-3, the J gene TRBJ2-3; D tentatively reads TRBD1 or TRBD2 (6 bases each). Between the trimmed V and J ends, which lost 2 bases and 5 bases, there was a span of 20 bases. The CDR3 sequence is 17 residues long. In germline, CDR1 is MNHEY, CDR2 SVGEGT. The CDR3 DNA reads as TGTGCCAGCAGTTACCGGGGGCTAGCCGCGGCTATAGATACGCAGTATTTT. This encodes CASSYRGLAAAIDTQYF.